This T cell receptor beta chain was identified in a study of OX40 agonist ivuxolimab in advanced cancers. As for the study in general: As their treatment, patients were administered ivuxolimab, an agonistic anti-OX40 (CD134) antibody. The group had a mean age of roughly 65 years, ranged from roughly 23 to 85, and was 82.7% male. Whole-study findings and limits: Antigens targeted by the expanded peripheral T cells were not determined.

Method: immunoSEQ multiplex PCR; TCRdb's copy keeps in-frame clones and lacks some. There are nearly 80,000 clones in the sample; 80% to 95% occur only once, and 7.1% lies in the top ten. In regard to this clone: What it binds is unknown.

Samples of blood were obtained at baseline, on cycle 4 day 1, and on cycle 7 day 1. The source material was CD4+ or CD8+ T cells sorted from blood, sampled in a trial of the OX40 agonist ivuxolimab. This clonotype was obtained from an adult with an advanced solid tumor such as melanoma, head and neck, liver or kidney cancer.

The CDR3 DNA reads TGTGCCTGGAGCGGAGACAGGGATCAGCCCCAGCATTTT. Translating it yields CAWSGDRDQPQHF. The V gene is TRBV30, the J gene TRBJ1-5; 7 positions agree with TRBD1. The CDR3 sequence is 13 residues long. Per the germline V gene, CDR1 is GTSNPN and CDR2 is SVGIG (reference sequence). The V segment lost 3 bases and the J segment 5 bases; nucleotides outside the gene matches: 4.